Below are 28 T cell receptor beta chains sequenced from a single sample in a study of blood T cells in healthy people across ages (dated by TCRdb to between 2014 and 2016). Library generation was performed with 5' RACE. The sequencing machine was an Illumina HiSeq 2500. A second PCR of roughly 7 to 11 cycles was performed with a sample-barcoded 5' primer and a J-beta primer mix. TCRdb trimmed public reads at Q25 via fastp, called clones via MiXCR and kept in-frame beta chains. Each entry is one CDR3 protein sequence, shown with its most common DNA and genes. The sample data list about 650,000 distinct CDR3 sequences, and about 51% of these were observed just once. Jointly, the top ten make up about 13% of the sample. Specimen: blood. Receptors originate from a woman older than 75 in good health.

The chain joins TRBV20-1 to TRBJ2-5; 9 bases agree with TRBD2. This CDR3 has 16 amino acids. The germline V gene has CDR1 DFQATT and CDR2 SNEGSKA (reference sequence). After removal of 1 base from V and 2 bases from J, the junction contained 8 bases not matched to a gene. CDR3 region: CSARVPSGGLQETQYF. The CDR3 DNA sequence: TGCAGTGCTAGAGTTCCAAGCGGGGGGCTACAAGAGACCCAGTACTTC.

The table lists this clonotype with many counts. The chain couples TRBV10-1 to TRBJ2-7; 7 bases map to TRBD1. The CDR3 runs 13 residues. V dropped 6 bases and J dropped 2; count of bases not matched to a gene: 4. Looked up from germline, CDR1 is WNHNN and CDR2 is SYGVQD (reference sequence). CDR3 in DNA: TGCGCCAGCAGGTACACAGGGGCCTACGAGCAGTACTTC. Its translation: CASRYTGAYEQYF.

This clonotype showed up many times. This chain links TRBV6-6 with TRBJ2-7, with D possibly matching TRBD1 (6 bases). The CDR3 is made up of 12 amino acids. From germline, CDR1 is MNHNY and CDR2 SVGAGI (reference sequence). Trimming stripped 1 base from V and 9 bases from J, with 10 bases between. CDR3 DNA sequence: TGTGCCAGCAGTTACTTGGGGGCCGGGCAGTACTTC. Amino acid sequence: CASSYLGAGQYF.

The V gene is TRBV20-1, the J gene TRBJ2-3; D is uncertain. The V and J ends lost 0 bases and 4 bases respectively, with 11 bases between them. Germline assignment: CDR1 DFQATT and CDR2 SNEGSKA (reference sequence). The CDR3 is 14 amino acids. CDR3 protein: CSARDPSLSDTQYF. Here the CDR3 DNA reads TGCAGTGCTAGAGATCCCTCACTATCAGATACGCAGTATTTT.

The gene calls are TRBV10-2 and TRBJ2-6; possible D gene TRBD1, 5 bases. This CDR3 has 17 amino acids. Deletions cut 0 bases from V and 3 bases from J, with 12 bases between. Per germline, CDR1 WSHSY and CDR2 SAAADI. This CDR3 is CASSESEGVDGANVLTF. The CDR3 coding sequence is TGCGCCAGCAGTGAGTCCGAAGGGGTCGATGGGGCCAACGTCCTGACTTTC.

The chain joins TRBV6-5 to TRBJ2-7; no definite D call. CDR3 length: 15 residues. Trimming removed 7 bases at V and 3 bases at J, with 19 bases between. Germline CDR1 reads MNHEY; CDR2 reads SVGAGI. CDR3 protein: CASTEKNGPNYEQYF. In nucleotides, the CDR3 is TGTGCCAGCACCGAAAAAAACGGGCCCAACTACGAGCAGTACTTC.

The V and J genes are TRBV29-1 and TRBJ2-7; D not resolved. The DNA matches TRBJ2-5 better at its end, which makes the J call doubtful. From germline, CDR1 is SQVTM and CDR2 ANQGSEA. This CDR3 contains 12 residues. CDR3 bases: TGCAGCGCCACAGTAGGGTCAGAGACCCAGTACTTC. It encodes CSATVGSETQYF.

With respect to this clonotype: This may stem from a read error, because a much larger clone lies one nucleotide away. The V and J genes are TRBV9 and TRBJ2-1; D gene uncertain. The CDR3 has 17 residues. Looked up from germline, CDR1 is SGDLS and CDR2 is YYNGEE. V shed 0 bases and J shed 0 bases, with 13 bases lying between them. Here the CDR3 reads CASSVGDTWSSYNEQFF. CDR3 coding DNA: TGTGCCAGCAGCGTAGGAGACACCTGGAGCTCCTACAATGAGCAGTTCTTC. Using reference TRBV9 and TRBJ2-1 for the parts outside the CDR3, the full variable domain is DSGVTQTPKHLITATGQRVTLRCSPRSGDLSVYWYQQSLDQGLQFLIQYYNGEERAKGNILERFSAQQFPDLHSELNLSSLELGDSALYFCASSVGDTWSSYNEQFFGPGTRLTVL.

The chain uses TRBV28 and TRBJ2-7; D not resolved. Germline V lookup: CDR1 MDHEN, CDR2 SYDVKM. The CDR3 sequence is 14 residues long. The germline V and J ends were trimmed by 1 base and 4 bases, with 11 bases remaining between them. DNA of the CDR3: TGTGCCAGCAGTTTATTAAGGGTGGCTTACGAGCAGTACTTC. Amino acid sequence: CASSLLRVAYEQYF.

This chain links TRBV12-3 or TRBV12-4 with TRBJ1-5; weak D call: TRBD1 (6 bases). The V gene lost 4 bases and the J gene lost 4 bases, with 14 bases spanning the gap. The CDR3 contains 15 residues. The CDR3 reads CASSSYRVWNQPQHF. The CDR3 DNA reads TGTGCCAGCAGTTCGTACAGGGTTTGGAATCAGCCCCAGCATTTT.

V usage is TRBV4-2 and J usage is TRBJ2-7, with D uncertain. The V gene's germline CDR1 is LGHNA and CDR2 YNFKEQ. Trimming shortened V by 1 base and J by 3 bases, and 13 bases separated the two germline ends. CDR3 length equals 15 residues. CDR3 in amino acids: CASSQGSDGYYEQYF. For the CDR3, the DNA is TGTGCCAGCAGCCAAGGTTCGGACGGGTACTACGAGCAGTACTTC.

A remark on this clonotype: A read error may be the cause here, since a much bigger clone is one base away. The chain links TRBV9 to TRBJ2-4, with 10 bases identical to TRBD2. The DNA end is more similar to TRBJ2-7, so the J call may be wrong. CDR1 and CDR2 (germline): SGDLS, YYNGEE. This CDR3 region has 17 residues. The CDR3 here is CASSVGLSAGGACEQYF. The CDR3 region has the DNA TGTGCCAGCAGCGTAGGCCTATCAGCGGGGGGGGCATGCGAGCAGTACTTC.

The chain links TRBV12-3 or TRBV12-4 to TRBJ2-6, with D unclear. This CDR3 is 13 amino acids long. The ends were cut back, 3 bases at V and 4 bases at J, with 4 bases in the middle. The DNA for the CDR3 is TGTGCCAGCAGTTTTCTGGGGGCCAACGTCCTGACTTTC. As protein: CASSFLGANVLTF.

V usage is TRBV10-3 and J usage is TRBJ2-7, with D perhaps matching TRBD1 (5 bases). The V gene's germline CDR1 is ENHRY and CDR2 SYGVKD. The germline V and J ends were trimmed by 11 bases and 1 base, with 15 bases remaining between them. The CDR3 has 13 amino acids. As DNA, the CDR3 is TGTGCCGCCTCTTATAGGGGATCCTACGAGCAGTACTTC. It specifies CAASYRGSYEQYF.

The chain uses TRBV20-1 and TRBJ2-5; a possible D gene is TRBD1 (6 bases). The CDR3 loop spans 13 amino acids. Trimming removed 7 bases from V and 5 bases from J, with 17 bases in between. Germline V CDR1 and CDR2: DFQATT, SNEGSKA (reference sequence). CDR3 residues: CSVPQGSRETQYF. The CDR3 DNA is TGCAGTGTACCACAGGGTTCGCGGGAGACCCAGTACTTC.

This clonotype was counted at least ten times. The chain uses TRBV25-1 and TRBJ2-5, with D maybe TRBD2 (6 bases). The V and J ends lost 1 base and 4 bases respectively, with 16 bases between them. Germline V gives CDR1 MGHDK, CDR2 SYGVNS. The CDR3 extends over 16 amino acids. The CDR3 DNA reads as TGTGCCAGCAGTGAATTAAAGGACGCTAGCGTAGAGACCCAGTACTTC. This gives the protein CASSELKDASVETQYF.

This clonotype was seen ten or more times. The CDR3 loop is CASSIREGEETQYF. DNA of the CDR3: TGTGCCAGCAGCATCCGGGAGGGTGAAGAGACCCAGTACTTC. The chain employs TRBV7-8 and TRBJ2-5; 8 nucleotides match TRBD2. The V gene's germline CDR1 is SGHVS and CDR2 FQNEAQ. Losses at the gene ends were 5 bases for V and 3 bases for J; bases not matched to a gene: 5. The CDR3 sequence is 14 residues long.

This clonotype has a handful of counts. The rearrangement links TRBV20-1 to TRBJ1-2; D is undetermined. V was trimmed by 6 bases and J by 1 base, leaving 6 bases between them. CDR1 DFQATT and CDR2 SNEGSKA come from the germline V gene (reference sequence). The CDR3 extends over 11 amino acids. In DNA form, the CDR3 reads TGCAGTGCGTATCTTAACTATGGCTACACCTTC. Protein product: CSAYLNYGYTF.

J is TRBJ2-2 and V is TRBV2; 12 bases are shared with TRBD2. Germline V CDR1 and CDR2: SNHLY, FYNNEI. The trim removed 2 bases at V and 8 bases at J, leaving 3 bases unmatched. The CDR3 has 15 amino acids. CDR3: CASSESSGRVGELFF. The CDR3 coding sequence is TGTGCCAGCAGTGAATCTAGCGGGAGGGTGGGGGAGCTGTTTTTT.

The J gene is TRBJ1-2, the V gene TRBV11-2, with no clear D. The CDR3 runs to 13 residues. Germline V gene sequence: CDR1 SGHAT, CDR2 FQNNGV. Trimming removed 6 bases at V and 10 bases at J, with 18 bases between. CDR3 residues: CASSIPGSRDYTF. CDR3 nucleotide sequence: TGTGCCAGCAGTATTCCGGGTAGTAGGGACTACACCTTC.

As for this clonotype: A much larger clone differs by one base, so this may be a read error. Here the CDR3 DNA reads TGTGCCAGCAGTGCGCGGGGGGGTGTCGATTCACCCCTCCACTTT. It encodes CASSARGGVDSPLHF. The chain has TRBV6-4 and TRBJ1-6, with D possibly TRBD1 on 5 matching bases. This CDR3 has 15 residues. The ends were cut back, 4 bases at V and 8 bases at J, with 15 bases in the middle. The germline CDR1 and CDR2 sequences are MRHNA and SNTAGT.

This clonotype was recorded at least ten times. This chain's CDR3 is CASSLGQGVNEQFF. In DNA form, the CDR3 reads TGCGCCAGCAGCTTGGGACAGGGGGTCAATGAGCAGTTCTTC. The gene calls are TRBV5-1 and TRBJ2-1; TRBD1 agrees at 9 bases. This CDR3 has 14 residues. The junction had 1 base not matched to a gene; V was cut back by 0 bases and J by 6 bases. CDR1 is SGHRS and CDR2 is YFSETQ in the germline V gene.

The chain employs TRBV27 and TRBJ1-5, with D unresolved. This CDR3 has 13 amino acids. V lost 5 bases and J lost 3, with 8 bases in between. Germline V gives CDR1 MNHEY, CDR2 SMNVEV (reference sequence). The DNA for the CDR3 is TGTGCCAGCAGTCCCACGTACAATCAGCCCCAGCATTTT. It translates to CASSPTYNQPQHF.

This clonotype was counted between two and nine times. This may be a read error: a much more frequent sequence differs by one nucleotide. V and J are TRBV5-1 and TRBJ1-1; D possibly corresponds to TRBD1 (5 bases). CDR1 and CDR2 from the germline V gene are SGHRS and YFSETQ. There are 13 residues in the CDR3. Trimming cost V 4 bases and J 4 bases, with 11 bases left between them. This CDR3 is CASSVSGGTEAFF. In nucleotides, the CDR3 is TGCGCCAGCAGCGTGTCGGGGGGCACTGAAGCTTTCTTT. Full variable domain (missing parts from reference TRBV5-1 and TRBJ1-1): KAGVTQTPRYLIKTRGQQVTLSCSPISGHRSVSWYQQTPGQGLQFLFEYFSETQRNKGNFPGRFSGRQFSNSRSEMNVSTLELGDSALYLCASSVSGGTEAFFGQGTRLTVV.

The rearrangement uses TRBV29-1 and TRBJ2-7; D is undetermined. V was pared by 4 bases and J by 2 bases, with 15 bases between. This CDR3 spans 14 amino acids. CDR1 is SQVTM, CDR2 ANQGSEA, per germline. The CDR3 DNA follows: TGCAGCGTTGTTCCCCGGACGTCAACCTACGAGCAGTACTTC. It translates to CSVVPRTSTYEQYF.

This clonotype was seen at least ten times. The CDR3 DNA reads as TGTGCCAGCAGTCACAGGGTCACCTACAATGAGCAGTTCTTC. Its translation: CASSHRVTYNEQFF. The V gene is TRBV7-9, the J gene TRBJ2-1, with a tentative D call TRBD1 (6 bases). The CDR3 extends over 14 amino acids. Trimming took off 6 bases at V and 2 bases at J, with 11 bases between the two ends. CDR1 and CDR2 (germline): SEHNR, FQNEAQ (reference sequence). The whole variable domain, filled in from reference TRBV7-9 and TRBJ2-1, reads DTGVSQNPRHKITKRGQNVTFRCDPISEHNRLYWYRQTLGQGPEFLTYFQNEAQLEKSRLLSDRFSAERPKGSFSTLEIQRTEQGDSAMYLCASSHRVTYNEQFFGPGTRLTVL.

This clonotype has a handful of counts. This chain uses TRBV20-1 with TRBJ2-7; 7 bases match TRBD1. The CDR3 runs to 14 residues. Germline V lookup: CDR1 DFQATT, CDR2 SNEGSKA (reference sequence). V lost 2 bases to trimming and J lost 2 bases; unmatched junction nucleotides: 6. CDR3 coding DNA: TGCAGTGCTAGAAGGGACAGCCAGACCTACGAGCAGTACGTC. Translating gives CSARRDSQTYEQYV.

V gene TRBV29-1 combines with J gene TRBJ2-3, with D possibly TRBD1 on 6 matching bases. Trimming cost V 3 bases and J 4 bases, with 11 bases left between them. This CDR3 is 13 amino acids long. Germline V gives CDR1 SQVTM, CDR2 ANQGSEA. In DNA form, the CDR3 reads TGCAGCGTTGATCAACAGGGACCAGATACGCAGTATTTT. Protein product: CSVDQQGPDTQYF.